Each of the 14 T cell receptor beta chains below was sequenced from the same sample in a study of shared clonotypes between healthy human individuals. Profiling relied on immunoSEQ multiplex PCR, and the TCRdb table lists in-frame clones only, not all of them. The data contain about 2.3 million clones, more than 80% of them seen just once; the ten biggest clones take up 0.39%. Specimen: naive CD4+ T cells from PBMCs. Documented subset: CD45RA+ positively selected. Receptor source: a man aged 18 to 29 in good health. Some clones in this sample may be carry-over from other donors' samples.

The CDR3 DNA sequence: TGTGCCAGCAGGCTTACTGGACAGGACAATCAGCCCCAGCATTTT. Residues: CASRLTGQDNQPQHF. The chain links TRBV28 to TRBJ1-5, with 7 bases matching TRBD1. The V gene's germline CDR1 is MDHEN and CDR2 SYDVKM. CDR3 size: 15 residues. The V segment lost 6 bases and the J segment 3 bases; nucleotides outside the gene matches: 8.

The V call is TRBV5-6, the J call TRBJ2-7, with D perhaps matching TRBD1 (6 bases). CDR1 and CDR2 from the germline V gene are SGHDT and YYEEEE. The CDR3 runs 16 residues. Trimming left V 4 bases short and J 5 bases short, with 22 bases between. The CDR3 DNA sequence: TGTGCCAGCAGCCGTATACCAGGTGGGGGCAAGAACGAGCAGTACTTC. Translated, it gives CASSRIPGGGKNEQYF. Drawing the rest from reference TRBV5-6 and TRBJ2-7, the complete variable domain is DAGVTQSPTHLIKTRGQQVTLRCSPKSGHDTVSWYQQALGQGPQFIFQYYEEEERQRGNFPDRFSGHQFPNYSSELNVNALLLGDSALYLCASSRIPGGGKNEQYFGPGTRLTVT.

The chain is built from TRBV21-1 and TRBJ1-5. TRBV21-1 is a pseudogene locus. The CDR3 consists of 12 residues. For the CDR3, the DNA is TGTGCCAGCAGCAAAACCGGGAAGCCCCAGCATTTT. It translates to CASSKTGKPQHF.

This chain joins TRBV5-6 and TRBJ2-4; 9 positions agree with TRBD1. V trimming: 4 bases; J trimming: 9 bases; junction bases outside the gene matches: 17. Per germline, CDR1 SGHDT and CDR2 YYEEEE. The CDR3 covers 17 residues. The CDR3 DNA reads TGTGCCAGCAGCCCAACGGTGGGACAGGGTAATCGGTTCATTCAGTACTTC. Its translation: CASSPTVGQGNRFIQYF. Complete variable domain (other parts from reference TRBV5-6 and TRBJ2-4): DAGVTQSPTHLIKTRGQQVTLRCSPKSGHDTVSWYQQALGQGPQFIFQYYEEEERQRGNFPDRFSGHQFPNYSSELNVNALLLGDSALYLCASSPTVGQGNRFIQYFGAGTRLSVL.

The chain recombines TRBV7-9 with TRBJ1-2, with 10 nucleotides matching TRBD1. There are 16 residues in the CDR3. Germline values: CDR1 SEHNR, CDR2 FQNEAQ (reference sequence). J lost 8 bases, V lost 4 bases, and 13 bases had no gene match. The CDR3 loop reads CASSSRGDRGWTGYTF. The DNA of the CDR3 is TGTGCCAGCAGCTCTAGGGGGGACAGGGGATGGACCGGCTACACCTTC.

V and J are TRBV7-2 and TRBJ2-3; 8 positions match TRBD2. This CDR3 region has 16 residues. The germline V gene has CDR1 SGHTA and CDR2 FQGNSA. Trimming removed 1 base from V and 2 bases from J; junction bases left unmatched: 5. This chain's CDR3 is CASSLDGRAFTDTQYF. CDR3 DNA: TGTGCCAGCAGCTTAGACGGGAGGGCATTCACAGATACGCAGTATTTT.

This clone came up once. Other DNA sequences of this sample code for an identical CDR3. The chain carries TRBV7-2 and TRBJ2-1; possible D gene TRBD1, 5 bases. This CDR3 contains 15 residues. Germline CDR1 SGHTA, CDR2 FQGNSA. V was pared by 3 bases and J by 1 base, with 10 bases between. The CDR3 DNA reads as TGTGCCAGCAGCTTGAGTTCAGGGTCCTACAATGAGCAGTTCTTC. It is translated as CASSLSSGSYNEQFF.

Remarks on this clone: The sample has other DNA sequences that encode this CDR3 too. V and J are TRBV5-1 and TRBJ1-1, with D tentatively TRBD1 (5 bases). The CDR3 covers 14 residues. V was cut by 0 bases and J by 4 bases, with 10 bases left in between. Germline assignment: CDR1 SGHRS and CDR2 YFSETQ. The CDR3 spells CASSLGQGSTEAFF. Written as DNA, the CDR3 is TGCGCCAGCAGCTTGGGGCAGGGAAGCACTGAAGCTTTCTTT.

This chain uses TRBV6-1 with TRBJ2-7; D not certain. Germline loops: CDR1 MNHNS, CDR2 SASEGT. The V and J ends lost 5 bases and 0 bases respectively, with 14 bases between them. The CDR3 spans 15 residues. CDR3 DNA: TGTGCCAGCAGTCCCCGTGCCGGCAGCTCCTACGAGCAGTACTTC. Translated, it gives CASSPRAGSSYEQYF.

The V and J genes are TRBV11-2 and TRBJ2-7, with D possibly being TRBD1 (6 bases). Between the trimmed V and J ends, which lost 0 bases and 6 bases, there was a span of 9 bases. There are 13 residues in the CDR3. Germline lookup yields CDR1 SGHAT and CDR2 FQNNGV. CDR3 loop: CASSLEGAGEQYF. CDR3 in DNA: TGTGCCAGCAGCTTAGAGGGGGCTGGCGAGCAGTACTTC.

The chain uses TRBV11-2 and TRBJ2-3; weak D call: TRBD1 (6 bases). The CDR3 is 17 amino acids. CDR1 is SGHAT, CDR2 FQNNGV, per germline. Trimming left V 0 bases short and J 1 base short, with 14 bases between. Written as DNA, the CDR3 is TGTGCCAGCAGCTTAGATGTAGGGGGACCTCGCACAGATACGCAGTATTTT. It translates to CASSLDVGGPRTDTQYF.

The chain has TRBV7-9 and TRBJ1-2; possible D gene TRBD1, 5 bases. Trimming shortened V by 3 bases and J by 3 bases, and 20 bases separated the two germline ends. The CDR3 contains 17 residues. The V gene's germline CDR1 is SEHNR and CDR2 FQNEAQ (reference sequence). In nucleotides, the CDR3 is TGTGCCAGCAGCTTCGGCAGGGCAATCACATCTTACTATGGCTACACCTTC. Protein sequence: CASSFGRAITSYYGYTF.

The rearrangement joins TRBV7-9 to TRBJ2-2, with 8 bases that match TRBD2. V shed 5 bases, J shed 4 bases, and the junction held 6 bases outside the gene matches. The length of the CDR3 is 15 residues. Germline CDR1 SEHNR, CDR2 FQNEAQ (reference sequence). The CDR3 coding sequence is TGTGCCAGCAGCCCCGGACTAGCTGGCACCGGGGAGCTGTTTTTT. As protein: CASSPGLAGTGELFF.

The chain links TRBV7-3 to TRBJ2-1; D possibly corresponds to TRBD1 (6 bases). Trimming left V 5 bases short and J 6 bases short, with 23 bases between. Per the germline V gene, CDR1 is SGHTA and CDR2 is FQGTGA. CDR3 size: 17 residues. CDR3 bases: TGTGCCAGCAGCCCCCTCCCGACAGGTCGGGTGCCCAATGAGCAGTTCTTC. Protein sequence: CASSPLPTGRVPNEQFF. Supplemented by reference TRBV7-3 and TRBJ2-1, the full variable domain reads GAGVSQTPSNKVTEKGKYVELRCDPISGHTALYWYRQSLGQGPEFLIYFQGTGAADDSGLPNDRFFAVRPEGSVSTLKIQRTERGDSAVYLCASSPLPTGRVPNEQFFGPGTRLTVL.